These 31 T cell receptor beta chains came from one sample sequenced in a study of T cell repertoires in aging, cancer and after chemotherapy. Peripheral blood genomic DNA, not sorted cells or RNA, was the template. TRB rearrangements spanning V, D and J were amplified using mixed TRB-A/B primers. TCRdb processed the multiplex PCR reads anew with MiXCR; each CDR3 protein has one entry. This sample has about 7,100 distinct CDR3 sequences, with roughly two fifths found just once. The sequencing input was blood. These receptor sequences come from a human donor in good health.

By share, this clonotype ranks as medium-sized (0.01 to 0.1%). The chain employs TRBV19 and TRBJ2-5; D unresolved. CDR1 is LNHDA, CDR2 SQIVND, per germline (reference sequence). Trimming removed 6 bases from V and 5 bases from J, with 13 bases in between. The CDR3 consists of 13 residues. Here the CDR3 reads CASSTPGWETQYF. The CDR3 nucleotides are TGTGCCAGTAGCACCCCTGGGTGGGAGACCCAGTACTTC.

V and J are TRBV27 and TRBJ1-1, with unresolved D. Germline loops: CDR1 MNHEY, CDR2 SMNVEV (reference sequence). The V and J ends lost 3 bases and 4 bases respectively, with 12 bases between them. The CDR3 has 14 residues. CDR3 nucleotides: TGTGCCAGCAGTTTGAAACCCGAAGGCACTGAAGCTTTCTTT. Its translation: CASSLKPEGTEAFF.

This clonotype is labeled medium-sized. The chain joins TRBV30 to TRBJ2-3; 11 nucleotides align to TRBD2. V trimming: 2 bases; J trimming: 3 bases; junction bases outside the gene matches: 7. Germline CDR1 reads GTSNPN; CDR2 reads SVGIG (reference sequence). This CDR3 spans 16 amino acids. The CDR3 reads CAWSSTSGSLTDTQYF. The CDR3 nucleotides are TGTGCCTGGAGTTCAACTAGCGGGAGTTTGACAGATACGCAGTATTTT.

The chain carries TRBV6-4 and TRBJ2-1; tentative D call: TRBD2 (6 bases). CDR3 size: 15 residues. V shed 0 bases and J shed 5 bases, with 11 bases lying between them. The germline CDR1 and CDR2 sequences are MRHNA and SNTAGT. The CDR3 DNA is TGTGCCAGCAGTGACTCGGGCGGGGCAGACAATGAGCAGTTCTTC. This translates into CASSDSGGADNEQFF.

In its sample, this clonotype ranks as medium-sized. The rearrangement uses TRBV6-5 and TRBJ2-3; D ambiguous. The V gene lost 4 bases and the J gene lost 1 base, with 9 bases spanning the gap. CDR3 length: 14 residues. Per the germline V gene, CDR1 is MNHEY and CDR2 is SVGAGI. Here the CDR3 reads CASSSTRRTDTQYF. The CDR3 DNA reads as TGTGCCAGCAGTTCCACGAGGCGCACAGATACGCAGTATTTT.

The V call is TRBV29-1, the J call TRBJ2-1; TRBD2 aligns across 11 bases. The CDR3 has 15 residues. The germline V gene encodes CDR1 SQVTM and CDR2 ANQGSEA. The CDR3 DNA reads as TGCATAGCCGGTGGGGGACTAGCGGATTACAATGAGCAGTTCTTC. Protein: CIAGGGLADYNEQFF.

As DNA, the CDR3 is TGTGCCAGCAGCGCTCGGGGGGGCGGGAGTGGCTACACCTTC. This encodes CASSARGGGSGYTF. The rearrangement joins TRBV5-4 to TRBJ1-2; D might be TRBD1 (6 bases). The germline V gene encodes CDR1 SGHNT and CDR2 YYREEE (reference sequence). The CDR3 sequence is 14 residues long. V lost 4 bases to trimming and J lost 7 bases, with 17 bases between them.

By frequency in the sample, this clonotype is medium-sized. The chain links TRBV29-1 to TRBJ2-7; TRBD1 matches 9 bases. The V segment lost 1 base and the J segment 3 bases; nucleotides outside the gene matches: 7. The germline V gene encodes CDR1 SQVTM and CDR2 ANQGSEA. The CDR3 loop spans 15 amino acids. CDR3 nucleotide sequence: TGCAGCGTTGAAGGGGCTTTGACAGGGGGCTACGAGCAGTACTTC. Protein sequence: CSVEGALTGGYEQYF.

The sample holds a few counts of this clonotype. The chain combines TRBV18 with TRBJ2-1, with no clear D. Germline V CDR1 and CDR2: KGHSH, LQKENI. The CDR3 has 13 residues. Deletions cut 0 bases from V and 6 bases from J, with 6 bases between. The CDR3 DNA follows: TGTGCCAGCTCACCACCGTCAGGCAATGAGCAGTTCTTC. Residues: CASSPPSGNEQFF.

This clonotype occurred a few times. The rearrangement links TRBV15 to TRBJ2-3, with 7 bases aligning to TRBD2. V lost 1 base to trimming and J lost 2 bases; unmatched junction nucleotides: 6. Germline V gene lookup returns CDR1 LNHNV and CDR2 YYDKDF (reference sequence). CDR3 length: 16 amino acids. This CDR3 is CATSRGGGGVTDTQYF. In DNA form, the CDR3 reads TGTGCCACCAGCAGAGGGGGGGGGGGGGTCACAGATACGCAGTATTTT.

This clonotype appeared a few times. The DNA for the CDR3 is TGTGCCAGCAGTTCGACACAGGGTTACTATGGCTACACCTTC. Its translation is CASSSTQGYYGYTF. The chain combines TRBV12-3 or TRBV12-4 with TRBJ1-2; D is possibly TRBD1 (6 bases). The CDR3 totals 14 residues. The V and J ends lost 4 bases and 3 bases respectively, with 12 bases between them.

The chain is built from TRBV6-2 or TRBV6-3 and TRBJ2-7, with D perhaps matching TRBD1 or TRBD2 (5 bases each). Trimming took off 1 base at V and 0 bases at J, with 13 bases between the two ends. The CDR3 length is 16 residues. CDR1 is MNHEY and CDR2 is SVGEGT in the germline V gene. CDR3 residues: CASSYWDLQSSYEQYF. In DNA, the CDR3 is TGTGCCAGCAGTTACTGGGACCTCCAAAGCTCCTACGAGCAGTACTTC.

This clonotype has just a few counts. The CDR3 DNA sequence: TGCAGTGCTAGAAGTGGGGGGCGGGAGACCCAGTACTTC. Translating gives CSARSGGRETQYF. V is TRBV20-1 and J is TRBJ2-5; either TRBD1 or TRBD2 may supply D (6 bases each). The CDR3 spans 13 residues. The ends were cut back, 2 bases at V and 5 bases at J, with 12 bases in the middle. Germline V gene lookup returns CDR1 DFQATT and CDR2 SNEGSKA (reference sequence).

This rearrangement joins TRBV30 to TRBJ2-7; 7 bases map to TRBD1. This CDR3 has 13 residues. In germline, CDR1 is GTSNPN, CDR2 SVGIG (reference sequence). V gave up 4 bases and J gave up 3 bases; unmatched junction bases: 6. The CDR3 DNA is TGTGCCTGGAACCCGGGACAGAGCTACGAGCAGTACTTC. Protein sequence: CAWNPGQSYEQYF.

This clonotype was detected only a few times. The gene calls are TRBV27 and TRBJ1-6; 8 bases fit TRBD1. Trimming cost V 6 bases and J 11 bases; bases outside gene matches: 9. From germline, CDR1 is MNHEY and CDR2 SMNVEV (reference sequence). The CDR3 contains 14 residues. The CDR3 is CASRLTGVGAPLHF. The CDR3 bases are TGTGCCAGCAGGTTGACAGGGGTCGGGGCACCCCTCCACTTT.

The J gene is TRBJ1-4, the V gene TRBV15; tentative D call: TRBD1 (5 bases). Germline loops: CDR1 LNHNV, CDR2 YYDKDF (reference sequence). Deletions cut 5 bases from V and 0 bases from J, with 16 bases between. There are 17 residues in the CDR3. CDR3 in DNA: TGTGCCACCAGCCCGGGGGGTGGAATTGCAACTAATGAAAAACTGTTTTTT. Amino acids: CATSPGGGIATNEKLFF.

This clonotype is deemed medium-sized. The V and J genes are TRBV19 and TRBJ2-2; a possible D gene is TRBD1 (5 bases). Trimming took off 9 bases at V and 7 bases at J, with 18 bases between the two ends. The CDR3 extends over 14 amino acids. CDR1 is LNHDA, CDR2 SQIVND, per germline (reference sequence). The CDR3 here is CASSLAGQSGELFF. The CDR3 bases are TGTGCCAGCTCCCTGGCAGGGCAAAGCGGGGAGCTGTTTTTT.

The V call is TRBV6-2 or TRBV6-3, the J call TRBJ1-1; D gene uncertain. V shed 2 bases and J shed 1 base, with 2 bases lying between them. The CDR3 length is 12 residues. Germline lookup yields CDR1 MNHEY and CDR2 SVGEGT. DNA of the CDR3: TGTGCCAGCAGTTACGAGAACACTGAAGCTTTCTTT. It specifies CASSYENTEAFF.

The chain has TRBV12-3 or TRBV12-4 and TRBJ1-1, with D tentatively TRBD1 (5 bases). Trimming pared 7 bases from V and 4 bases from J, leaving 25 bases between. This CDR3 is built from 17 residues. The CDR3 region is CASIRDPFFEFGTEAFF. As DNA, the CDR3 is TGTGCCAGCATCCGGGACCCTTTTTTCGAATTCGGCACTGAAGCTTTCTTT.

The rearrangement uses TRBV6-1 and TRBJ1-5; 9 bases match TRBD1. The CDR3 has 18 residues. J lost 3 bases, V lost 5 bases, and 14 bases had no gene match. Germline V CDR1 and CDR2: MNHNS, SASEGT. CDR3 in DNA: TGTGCCAGCAGTCACACCGGGACAGGGACTCTTTTCAATCAGCCCCAGCATTTT. Protein product: CASSHTGTGTLFNQPQHF.

The rearrangement uses TRBV5-4 and TRBJ2-1; D could derive from TRBD1 or TRBD2 (6 bases each). The CDR3 spans 14 residues. V was cut by 7 bases and J by 4 bases, with 15 bases left in between. CDR1 and CDR2 from the germline V gene are SGHNT and YYREEE (reference sequence). The CDR3 here is CASQGGLNYNEQFF. For the CDR3, the DNA is TGTGCCAGCCAAGGGGGACTCAATTACAATGAGCAGTTCTTC.

The V and J genes are TRBV6-1 and TRBJ1-6; D might be TRBD1 (6 bases). Trimming left V 4 bases short and J 8 bases short, with 9 bases between. This CDR3 contains 13 residues. CDR1 is MNHNS and CDR2 is SASEGT in the germline V gene. The CDR3 DNA is TGTGCCAGCAGTGTCCACAGGGATTCACCCCTCCACTTT. Translation gives CASSVHRDSPLHF.

By share of the sample, this clonotype is medium-sized. The chain has TRBV29-1 and TRBJ1-2; possibly TRBD1 for D (6 bases). The V end lost 5 bases, the J end lost 3 bases, and 13 bases lay between the germline ends. The CDR3 spans 13 residues. The germline gives CDR1 SQVTM, CDR2 ANQGSEA. The CDR3 region is CSVQVAGDYGYTF. The CDR3 nucleotides read TGCAGCGTTCAAGTCGCAGGGGACTATGGCTACACCTTC.

This chain links TRBV5-6 with TRBJ2-3, with D unclear. Trimming stripped 4 bases from V and 0 bases from J, with 9 bases between. CDR1 is SGHDT, CDR2 YYEEEE, per germline. The CDR3 contains 14 residues. Here the CDR3 reads CASSHGPSTDTQYF. In nucleotides, the CDR3 is TGTGCCAGCAGCCACGGACCCAGCACAGATACGCAGTATTTT. Filled out from reference TRBV5-6 and TRBJ2-3, the complete variable domain reads DAGVTQSPTHLIKTRGQQVTLRCSPKSGHDTVSWYQQALGQGPQFIFQYYEEEERQRGNFPDRFSGHQFPNYSSELNVNALLLGDSALYLCASSHGPSTDTQYFGPGTRLTVL.

The chain links TRBV5-4 to TRBJ1-1; D might be TRBD1 (6 bases). Germline loops: CDR1 SGHNT, CDR2 YYREEE (reference sequence). V shed 1 base and J shed 10 bases, with 23 bases lying between them. The CDR3 extends over 16 amino acids. The CDR3 loop reads CASSLWGASRGLAAFF. As DNA, the CDR3 is TGTGCCAGCAGCTTGTGGGGGGCGAGCAGGGGTCTCGCAGCTTTCTTT. The full variable domain, its missing parts supplied by reference TRBV5-4 and TRBJ1-1, is ETGVTQSPTHLIKTRGQQVTLRCSSQSGHNTVSWYQQALGQGPQFIFQYYREEENGRGNFPPRFSGLQFPNYSSELNVNALELDDSALYLCASSLWGASRGLAAFFGQGTRLTVV.

The gene calls are TRBV6-2 or TRBV6-3 and TRBJ1-1, with 7 bases matching TRBD1. The CDR3 sequence is 13 residues long. Germline V gene data show CDR1 as MNHEY and CDR2 as SVGEGT. V was pared by 5 bases and J by 5 bases, with 5 bases of the junction left unmatched. Here the CDR3 DNA reads TGTGCCAGCAGTCGCGGGACAGAAACTGAAGCTTTCTTT. Translating gives CASSRGTETEAFF.

A few counts support this clonotype. This rearrangement joins TRBV27 to TRBJ1-2; a possible D gene is TRBD1 (6 bases). Looked up from germline, CDR1 is MNHEY and CDR2 is SMNVEV (reference sequence). The CDR3 contains 15 residues. Trimming left V 0 bases short and J 6 bases short, with 14 bases between. CDR3 residues: CASSLSRGQPDGYTF. CDR3 in DNA: TGTGCCAGCAGTTTATCTCGGGGGCAACCGGATGGCTACACCTTC.

The V call is TRBV18, the J call TRBJ1-5, with 7 bases aligning to TRBD1. This CDR3 spans 15 amino acids. The germline gives CDR1 KGHSH, CDR2 LQKENI. Germline trimming cut 5 bases from V and 5 bases from J; bases unmatched to any gene: 9. DNA of the CDR3: TGTGCCAGCTCAAGTCCGGGACAGATGGATCAGCCCCAGCATTTT. Translating gives CASSSPGQMDQPQHF.

This clonotype turned up a few times. The rearrangement links TRBV13 to TRBJ2-3; a weak D match, TRBD1 (6 bases). The CDR3 sequence is 15 residues long. Trimming took off 5 bases at V and 1 base at J, with 13 bases between the two ends. Germline V lookup: CDR1 PRHDT, CDR2 FYEKMQ (reference sequence). CDR3 nucleotides: TGTGCCAGCAGCGAAAACAGGGTGGGCACAGATACGCAGTATTTT. Translating gives CASSENRVGTDTQYF.

The V gene is TRBV18, the J gene TRBJ1-1; perhaps TRBD1 as D (5 bases). Germline CDR1 KGHSH, CDR2 LQKENI. This CDR3 contains 14 residues. V was pared by 5 bases and J by 1 base, with 11 bases between. CDR3 DNA sequence: TGTGCCAGCTCATATTCAGGGAAGAACACTGAAGCTTTCTTT. It translates to CASSYSGKNTEAFF.

The rearrangement joins TRBV19 to TRBJ1-2; possibly TRBD1 for D (6 bases). Germline V gives CDR1 LNHDA, CDR2 SQIVND (reference sequence). The CDR3 spans 15 residues. The V end lost 3 bases, the J end lost 5 bases, and 16 bases lay between the germline ends. The CDR3 loop is CASSIPRGDGYGYTF. The CDR3 nucleotides are TGTGCCAGTAGTATCCCCAGGGGTGATGGGTATGGCTACACCTTC.